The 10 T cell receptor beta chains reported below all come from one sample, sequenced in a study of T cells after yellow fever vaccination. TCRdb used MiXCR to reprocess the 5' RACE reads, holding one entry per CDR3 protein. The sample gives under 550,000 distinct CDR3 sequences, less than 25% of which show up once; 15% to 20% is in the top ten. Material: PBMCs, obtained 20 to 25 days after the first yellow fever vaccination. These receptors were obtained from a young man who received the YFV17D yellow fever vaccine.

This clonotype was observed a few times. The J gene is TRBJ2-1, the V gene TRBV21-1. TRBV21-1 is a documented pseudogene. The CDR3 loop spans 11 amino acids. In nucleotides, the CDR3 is TGTGCCAAACCACTCGGGAATGAGCAGTTCTTC. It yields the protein CAKPLGNEQFF.

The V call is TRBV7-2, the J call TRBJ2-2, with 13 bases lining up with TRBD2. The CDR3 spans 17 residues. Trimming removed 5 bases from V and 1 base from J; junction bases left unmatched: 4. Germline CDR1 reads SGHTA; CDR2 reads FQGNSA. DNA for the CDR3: TGTGCCAGCAGCCTGACTAGCGGGGGGCGGAACACCGGGGAGCTGTTTTTT. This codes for CASSLTSGGRNTGELFF.

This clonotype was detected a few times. In DNA form, the CDR3 reads TGTGCCAGCAGTTTCTGGGACAGGGGGGATTCACCCCTCCACTTT. Its translation is CASSFWDRGDSPLHF. The chain joins TRBV12-3 or TRBV12-4 to TRBJ1-6, with TRBD1 matching 11 bases. This CDR3 contains 15 residues. The trim removed 3 bases at V and 8 bases at J, leaving 3 bases unmatched.

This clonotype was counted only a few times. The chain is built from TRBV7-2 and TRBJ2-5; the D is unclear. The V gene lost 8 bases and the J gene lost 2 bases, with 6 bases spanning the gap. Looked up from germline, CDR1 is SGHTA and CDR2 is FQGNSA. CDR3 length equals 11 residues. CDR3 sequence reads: CASGLQETQYF. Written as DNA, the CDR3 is TGTGCCAGCGGGTTGCAAGAGACCCAGTACTTC.

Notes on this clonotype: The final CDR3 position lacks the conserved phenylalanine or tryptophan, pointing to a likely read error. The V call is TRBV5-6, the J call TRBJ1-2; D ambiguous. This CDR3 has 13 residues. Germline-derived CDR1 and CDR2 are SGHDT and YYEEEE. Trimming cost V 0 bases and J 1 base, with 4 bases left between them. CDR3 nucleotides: TGTGCCAGCAGCTTGGCCCTTAACTATGGCTACACCTAC. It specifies CASSLALNYGYTY.

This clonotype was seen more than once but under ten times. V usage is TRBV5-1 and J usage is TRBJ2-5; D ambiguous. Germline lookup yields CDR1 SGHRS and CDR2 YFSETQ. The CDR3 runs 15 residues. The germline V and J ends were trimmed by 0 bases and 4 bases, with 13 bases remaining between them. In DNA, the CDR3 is TGCGCCAGCAGCTTGGGACGGCAGGTAGGAGAGACCCAGTACTTC. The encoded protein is CASSLGRQVGETQYF.

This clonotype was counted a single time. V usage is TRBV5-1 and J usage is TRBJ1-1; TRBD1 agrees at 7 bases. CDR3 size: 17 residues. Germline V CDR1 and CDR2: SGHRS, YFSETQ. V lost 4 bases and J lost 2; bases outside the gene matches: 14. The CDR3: CASSKGQPQSSNTEAFF. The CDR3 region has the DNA TGCGCCAGCAGCAAGGGACAGCCACAGTCCTCTAACACTGAAGCTTTCTTT.

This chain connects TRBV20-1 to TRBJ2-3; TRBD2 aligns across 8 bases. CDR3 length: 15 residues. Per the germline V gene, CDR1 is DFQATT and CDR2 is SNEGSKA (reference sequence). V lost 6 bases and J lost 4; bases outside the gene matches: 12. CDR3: CSAPSPGGPPDTQYF. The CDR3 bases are TGCAGTGCCCCGAGTCCGGGGGGGCCCCCAGATACGCAGTATTTT.

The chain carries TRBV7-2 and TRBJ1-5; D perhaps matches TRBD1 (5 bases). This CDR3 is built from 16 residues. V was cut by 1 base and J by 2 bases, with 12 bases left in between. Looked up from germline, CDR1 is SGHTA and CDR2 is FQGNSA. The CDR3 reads CASSLEKGRGNQPQHF. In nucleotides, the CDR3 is TGTGCCAGCAGCTTAGAGAAGGGACGGGGCAATCAGCCCCAGCATTTT. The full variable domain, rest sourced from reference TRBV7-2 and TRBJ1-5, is GAGVSQSPSNKVTEKGKDVELRCDPISGHTALYWYRQSLGQGLEFLIYFQGNSAPDKSGLPSDRFSAERTGGSVSTLTIQRTQQEDSAVYLCASSLEKGRGNQPQHFGDGTRLSIL.

The CDR3: CASSPNAIRGSPLHF. The CDR3 DNA reads TGTGCCAGCAGCCCCAATGCCATCCGAGGTTCACCCCTCCACTTT. This chain connects TRBV12-3 or TRBV12-4 to TRBJ1-6; unclear D gene. V lost 6 bases to trimming and J lost 9 bases, with 18 bases between them. This CDR3 comprises 15 residues.